What follows are 32 T cell receptor beta chains derived from one specimen sequenced in a study of blood T cell repertoires in COVID-19. Sequenced by immunoSEQ multiplex PCR; TCRdb stores in-frame clones only, minus some. The data contain some 220,000 clones, 80% to 90% of them singletons. The sequenced material came from peripheral blood. These TCRs come from a woman in her sixties who had recovered from COVID-19.

The genes are TRBV12-3 or TRBV12-4 and TRBJ1-2; the D is unclear. V was clipped by 7 bases and J by 2 bases, with 11 bases between them. This CDR3 is built from 13 residues. For the CDR3, the DNA is TGTGCCAGCACCTTACTGCTAAACTATGGCTACACCTTC. It specifies CASTLLLNYGYTF.

This clone has only one observation. The rearrangement joins TRBV11-3 to TRBJ2-5; 7 nucleotides match TRBD1. The CDR3 has 13 amino acids. CDR1 is SGHNT, CDR2 YENEEA, per germline. V was pared by 9 bases and J by 1 base, with 5 bases of the junction left unmatched. For the CDR3, the DNA is TGTGCCAGTTCGACAGGGTTCCAAGAGACCCAGTACTTC. This sequence encodes CASSTGFQETQYF.

The chain combines TRBV7-3 with TRBJ2-7; tentatively, D is TRBD2 (7 bases). Trimming removed 5 bases from V and 2 bases from J, with 13 bases in between. This CDR3 spans 14 amino acids. Germline CDR1 is SGHTA and CDR2 is FQGTGA. CDR3 sequence reads: CASSIPGGPYEQYF. The CDR3 nucleotides read TGTGCCAGCAGCATCCCGGGGGGCCCCTACGAGCAGTACTTC.

Only a few counts were recorded for this clone. The chain is built from TRBV2 and TRBJ2-2; TRBD2 aligns across 9 bases. The CDR3 is 14 residues long. The junction had 5 bases not matched to a gene; V was cut back by 8 bases and J by 4 bases. CDR1 and CDR2 from the germline V gene are SNHLY and FYNNEI. The CDR3 sequence: CASRSGGATGELFF. Here the CDR3 DNA reads TGTGCCAGCCGTAGCGGGGGAGCCACCGGGGAGCTGTTTTTT.

The chain joins TRBV2 to TRBJ1-4; D might be TRBD1 (6 bases). The CDR3 consists of 12 residues. Trimming stripped 7 bases from V and 7 bases from J, with 10 bases between. Germline loops: CDR1 SNHLY, CDR2 FYNNEI. Here the CDR3 DNA reads TGTGCCAGCAACAGGGCTGGTGAAAAACTGTTTTTT. This translates into CASNRAGEKLFF.

The genes are TRBV5-4 and TRBJ1-1; 8 nucleotides line up with TRBD1. V dropped 3 bases and J dropped 5; count of bases not matched to a gene: 3. Germline V gene data show CDR1 as SGHNT and CDR2 as YYREEE (reference sequence). This CDR3 contains 13 residues. DNA for the CDR3: TGTGCCAGCAGCTCCACAGGGGGAACTGAAGCTTTCTTT. Residues: CASSSTGGTEAFF.

The chain carries TRBV12-5 and TRBJ2-2; TRBD2 matches 8 bases. This CDR3 is 14 amino acids long. The V segment lost 5 bases and the J segment 4 bases; nucleotides outside the gene matches: 3. The V gene's germline CDR1 is LGHNT and CDR2 FRNRAP. The CDR3 DNA reads TGTGCTAGTGGTCGACTAGCGAGCACCGGGGAGCTGTTTTTT. Protein: CASGRLASTGELFF.

The V and J genes are TRBV7-9 and TRBJ1-4, with D perhaps TRBD1 (5 bases). V gave up 1 base and J gave up 4 bases, with 13 bases separating them. Germline assignment: CDR1 SEHNR and CDR2 FQNEAQ (reference sequence). This CDR3 has 16 residues. CDR3 loop: CASSLVGGGDNEKLFF. The CDR3, as DNA: TGTGCCAGCAGCTTAGTGGGCGGGGGAGATAATGAAAAACTGTTTTTT. The variable domain in full, completed from reference TRBV7-9 and TRBJ1-4, reads DTGVSQNPRHKITKRGQNVTFRCDPISEHNRLYWYRQTLGQGPEFLTYFQNEAQLEKSRLLSDRFSAERPKGSFSTLEIQRTEQGDSAMYLCASSLVGGGDNEKLFFGSGTQLSVL.

The gene calls are TRBV14 and TRBJ1-2; D gene unclear. Trimming took off 0 bases at V and 2 bases at J, with 7 bases between the two ends. CDR1 is SGHDN and CDR2 is FVKESK in the germline V gene. The CDR3 covers 14 residues. The CDR3 loop is CASSQDRRNYGYTF. CDR3 in DNA: TGTGCCAGCAGCCAAGATCGGAGAAACTATGGCTACACCTTC.

This clone was detected once. The chain links TRBV4-3 to TRBJ1-2; 8 positions match TRBD1. Germline CDR1 LGHNA, CDR2 YSLEER. V shed 0 bases, J shed 2 bases, and the junction held 5 bases outside the gene matches. This CDR3 region has 16 residues. The CDR3 DNA reads as TGCGCCAGCAGCCAAGATCCCAGGGGGCAGAACTATGGCTACACCTTC. Amino acid sequence: CASSQDPRGQNYGYTF.

The chain combines TRBV7-9 with TRBJ2-3, with D perhaps matching TRBD2 (5 bases). Trimming removed 8 bases from V and 2 bases from J, with 5 bases in between. The CDR3 spans 11 residues. Germline V CDR1 and CDR2: SEHNR, FQNEAQ (reference sequence). This chain's CDR3 is CASRDTDTQYF. The CDR3 DNA reads as TGTGCCAGCCGGGACACAGATACGCAGTATTTT.

The rearrangement uses TRBV5-1 and TRBJ1-1; tentative D call: TRBD1 (6 bases). Trimming pared 6 bases from V and 2 bases from J, leaving 20 bases between. CDR1 SGHRS and CDR2 YFSETQ come from the germline V gene. The CDR3 contains 16 residues. Here the CDR3 reads CASTLRSKGGNTEAFF. In nucleotides, the CDR3 is TGCGCCAGCACCCTGAGGAGTAAAGGGGGTAACACTGAAGCTTTCTTT.

The chain combines TRBV11-2 with TRBJ2-1; 10 nucleotides match TRBD2. J gave up 4 bases and V 2 bases, and 5 bases lay outside the gene matches. Germline V gene lookup returns CDR1 SGHAT and CDR2 FQNNGV. CDR3 length: 16 amino acids. The CDR3 protein is CASSLPIAGGYNEQFF. The CDR3 nucleotides read TGTGCCAGCAGCTTACCCATAGCGGGGGGATACAATGAGCAGTTCTTC.

The J gene is TRBJ1-6, the V gene TRBV2, with D possibly being TRBD1 (5 bases). This CDR3 spans 13 amino acids. The V gene lost 3 bases and the J gene lost 10 bases, with 10 bases spanning the gap. Germline V gene data show CDR1 as SNHLY and CDR2 as FYNNEI. CDR3 region: CASSEGQGSPLHF. The CDR3, as DNA: TGTGCCAGCAGTGAGGGTCAGGGATCACCCCTCCACTTT.

V gene TRBV11-3 combines with J gene TRBJ2-1; TRBD2 might be the D (6 bases). CDR1 is SGHNT, CDR2 YENEEA, per germline. Trimming removed 0 bases at V and 10 bases at J, with 13 bases between. CDR3 length: 14 amino acids. In DNA form, the CDR3 reads TGTGCCAGCAGCTTAGATCGGGGGTTTGGGGAGCAGTTCTTC. It yields the protein CASSLDRGFGEQFF.

The chain carries TRBV7-9 and TRBJ2-1; 9 bases fit TRBD1. CDR3 length equals 14 residues. Germline CDR1 is SEHNR and CDR2 is FQNEAQ (reference sequence). The V gene end was trimmed by 3 bases and the J gene end by 7 bases; junction bases not matched to a gene: 4. The CDR3 bases are TGTGCCAGCAGCTTCCCAGGGACAGGGAATGAGCAGTTCTTC. Translating gives CASSFPGTGNEQFF. Variable domain in full (rest from reference TRBV7-9 and TRBJ2-1): DTGVSQNPRHKITKRGQNVTFRCDPISEHNRLYWYRQTLGQGPEFLTYFQNEAQLEKSRLLSDRFSAERPKGSFSTLEIQRTEQGDSAMYLCASSFPGTGNEQFFGPGTRLTVL.

The chain couples TRBV4-3 to TRBJ2-1; TRBD2 aligns across 10 bases. This CDR3 has 19 amino acids. The germline V gene has CDR1 LGHNA and CDR2 YSLEER. Trimming took 1 base from V and 2 from J; bases not matched to a gene: 11. DNA of the CDR3: TGCGCCAGCAGCCAAGTTGTCAGCGGGGGGGCCCTGGCCTACAATGAGCAGTTCTTC. Its protein product is CASSQVVSGGALAYNEQFF.

Remarks on this clone: This specimen includes other DNA sequences encoding the same CDR3. This sequence joins TRBV6-5 and TRBJ2-7; D might be TRBD1 (6 bases). Per the germline V gene, CDR1 is MNHEY and CDR2 is SVGAGI. This CDR3 spans 11 amino acids. V lost 8 bases to trimming and J lost 5 bases, with 10 bases between them. Written as DNA, the CDR3 is TGTGCCAGCTCCAGGGGACACGAGCAGTACTTC. This translates into CASSRGHEQYF.

The chain couples TRBV5-1 to TRBJ2-1; the D gene is possibly TRBD2 (6 bases). The CDR3 loop spans 15 amino acids. V was clipped by 7 bases and J by 3 bases, with 17 bases between them. Germline CDR1 SGHRS, CDR2 YFSETQ. The CDR3 DNA is TGCGCCAGCTCCCGAGAGGCGGACTACTACAATGAGCAGTTCTTC. Encoded protein: CASSREADYYNEQFF.

The CDR3 region is CASSLDRVRGTEAFF. CDR3 bases: TGTGCCAGCAGCTTGGACAGGGTTCGGGGTACTGAAGCTTTCTTT. This chain joins TRBV5-4 and TRBJ1-1; D is perhaps TRBD1 (6 bases). Germline assignment: CDR1 SGHNT and CDR2 YYREEE (reference sequence). The CDR3 runs 15 residues. Deletions cut 0 bases from V and 5 bases from J, with 14 bases between.

This clone was seen once. This chain uses TRBV7-8 with TRBJ2-7; a weak D match, TRBD2 (6 bases). Germline V gives CDR1 SGHVS, CDR2 FQNEAQ. The CDR3 contains 15 residues. V lost 8 bases, J lost 5 bases, and 22 bases lay in between. The CDR3 nucleotides are TGTGCCAGCTTCTCTCCGGGGCGACTAGAGAACGAGCAGTACTTC. This translates into CASFSPGRLENEQYF.

The J gene is TRBJ2-5, the V gene TRBV30, with TRBD2 matching 8 bases. The germline CDR1 and CDR2 sequences are GTSNPN and SVGIG (reference sequence). The CDR3 spans 15 residues. The V segment lost 2 bases and the J segment 6 bases; nucleotides outside the gene matches: 11. CDR3 protein: CAWSPPGGAFKTQYF. For the CDR3, the DNA is TGTGCCTGGAGTCCACCCGGGGGGGCTTTTAAGACCCAGTACTTC. Full variable domain (remainder filled in from reference TRBV30 and TRBJ2-5): SQTIHQWPATLVQPVGSPLSLECTVEGTSNPNLYWYRQAAGRGLQLLFYSVGIGQISSEVPQNLSASRPQDRQFILSSKKLLLSDSGFYLCAWSPPGGAFKTQYFGPGTRLLVL.

This clone was observed once. This chain connects TRBV11-2 to TRBJ2-1; 9 positions match TRBD2. CDR1 SGHAT and CDR2 FQNNGV come from the germline V gene. CDR3 length equals 18 residues. The ends lost 0 bases at V and 7 bases at J; junction bases unmatched: 13. The CDR3 loop is CASSLDGWIAGGRNEQFF. The CDR3 coding sequence is TGTGCCAGCAGCTTAGATGGTTGGATTGCGGGGGGGCGTAATGAGCAGTTCTTC.

The chain is built from TRBV25-1 and TRBJ2-3; D call uncertain. Between the trimmed V and J ends, which lost 6 bases and 6 bases, there was a span of 16 bases. The germline CDR1 and CDR2 sequences are MGHDK and SYGVNS. The CDR3 is 14 amino acids. CDR3 sequence reads: CASSAHGVQDTQYF. The CDR3 nucleotides are TGTGCCAGCAGCGCGCACGGAGTGCAGGATACGCAGTATTTT.

The chain uses TRBV20-1 and TRBJ2-3; D remains ambiguous. Germline-derived CDR1 and CDR2 are DFQATT and SNEGSKA (reference sequence). The V and J ends lost 2 bases and 4 bases respectively, with 4 bases between them. CDR3 length: 11 residues. As DNA, the CDR3 is TGCAGTGCTAGACTTGCAGATACGCAGTATTTT. The encoded protein is CSARLADTQYF.

The CDR3 DNA is TGTGCCAGCAGTGAAACAGGGGGCGAGGGGAATGGCTACACCTTC. Residues: CASSETGGEGNGYTF. This chain connects TRBV6-1 to TRBJ1-2; 9 bases fit TRBD1. Germline V gene sequence: CDR1 MNHNS, CDR2 SASEGT. The V and J ends lost 2 bases and 6 bases, in that order; junction bases with no gene match: 7. The CDR3 is 15 residues long.

This clone was detected only a few times. The chain has TRBV7-3 and TRBJ2-7; tentative D call: TRBD1 (8 bases). CDR3 size: 13 residues. Deletions cut 5 bases from V and 5 bases from J, with 13 bases between. The germline gives CDR1 SGHTA, CDR2 FQGTGA. The DNA of the CDR3 is TGTGCCAGCAGCCCCACAGGGGGGGACGAGCAGTACTTC. Translation gives CASSPTGGDEQYF. The full variable domain, its missing parts supplied by reference TRBV7-3 and TRBJ2-7, is GAGVSQTPSNKVTEKGKYVELRCDPISGHTALYWYRQSLGQGPEFLIYFQGTGAADDSGLPNDRFFAVRPEGSVSTLKIQRTERGDSAVYLCASSPTGGDEQYFGPGTRLTVT.

The V call is TRBV5-1, the J call TRBJ1-2; D is unresolved. This CDR3 spans 13 amino acids. The V end lost 4 bases, the J end lost 3 bases, and 10 bases lay between the germline ends. Per the germline V gene, CDR1 is SGHRS and CDR2 is YFSETQ. The CDR3 here is CASSPGRDYGYTF. In nucleotides, the CDR3 is TGCGCCAGCAGCCCCGGGAGAGACTATGGCTACACCTTC.

This clone was counted a single time. The chain uses TRBV15 and TRBJ1-6; D possibly corresponds to TRBD1 (5 bases). This CDR3 contains 13 residues. Germline lookup yields CDR1 LNHNV and CDR2 YYDKDF (reference sequence). Between the trimmed V and J ends, which lost 8 bases and 10 bases, there was a span of 15 bases. CDR3 sequence reads: CATQGRVGSPLHF. The CDR3 nucleotides are TGTGCCACCCAGGGCAGGGTTGGGTCACCCCTCCACTTT.

V and J are TRBV11-2 and TRBJ1-3; maybe TRBD1 (6 bases). Germline V gene lookup returns CDR1 SGHAT and CDR2 FQNNGV. V was pared by 2 bases and J by 2 bases, with 10 bases between. This CDR3 comprises 15 residues. CDR3 protein: CASSLRGGPGNTIYF. The CDR3 coding sequence is TGTGCCAGCAGCTTACGGGGGGGGCCTGGAAACACCATATATTTT.

V is TRBV18 and J is TRBJ1-1, with D possibly being TRBD1 (6 bases). The V gene's germline CDR1 is KGHSH and CDR2 LQKENI. The length of the CDR3 is 15 residues. V was cut by 6 bases and J by 1 base, with 15 bases left in between. The CDR3 spells CASSPSGTQNTEAFF. DNA of the CDR3: TGTGCCAGCTCCCCTTCCGGGACACAGAACACTGAAGCTTTCTTT.

The chain employs TRBV27 and TRBJ1-5, with 8 bases lining up with TRBD1. V lost 5 bases and J lost 7; bases outside the gene matches: 4. The CDR3 covers 13 residues. The germline V gene encodes CDR1 MNHEY and CDR2 SMNVEV (reference sequence). CDR3 loop: CASSGQGKQPQHF. In DNA form, the CDR3 reads TGTGCCAGCAGTGGACAGGGAAAGCAGCCCCAGCATTTT.